The next 19 T cell receptor beta chains were all read from a single sample in a study of cytomegalovirus exposure and HLA in healthy donors. PCR employed 60 Vbeta and 13 Jbeta primers. The method was immunoSEQ multiplex PCR; TCRdb's version includes in-frame clones alone and lacks a portion of them. This sample has some 75,000 clones, with around 76% found just once. Sample: PBMCs. These receptors were collected from a man between 18 and 35 years old in good health and CMV-seropositive.

This chain links TRBV5-1 with TRBJ1-2; D gene ambiguous. The germline V gene encodes CDR1 SGHRS and CDR2 YFSETQ. Trimming cost V 6 bases and J 0 bases, with 12 bases left between them. The CDR3 has 14 residues. CDR3 in DNA: TGCGCCAGCAACAAAGGAGTGACTAACTATGGCTACACCTTC. Amino acid sequence: CASNKGVTNYGYTF.

The V gene is TRBV5-1, the J gene TRBJ1-1; D is unresolved. The germline V and J ends were trimmed by 3 bases and 1 base, with 10 bases remaining between them. Germline V lookup: CDR1 SGHRS, CDR2 YFSETQ. The CDR3 loop spans 14 amino acids. CDR3 amino acids: CASSSLRGNTEAFF. The CDR3 region has the DNA TGCGCCAGCAGCTCCCTACGGGGGAACACTGAAGCTTTCTTT.

J is TRBJ2-1 and V is TRBV13; 11 bases agree with TRBD2. The CDR3 extends over 18 amino acids. V gave up 4 bases and J gave up 3 bases; unmatched junction bases: 11. Germline V gene sequence: CDR1 PRHDT, CDR2 FYEKMQ (reference sequence). This chain's CDR3 is CASSSSGTSGGVYNEQFF. In DNA, the CDR3 is TGTGCCAGCAGCTCATCCGGGACTAGCGGAGGGGTCTACAATGAGCAGTTCTTC.

This chain joins TRBV7-9 and TRBJ2-5; no clear D. V shed 5 bases and J shed 0 bases, with 10 bases lying between them. CDR1 and CDR2 from the germline V gene are SEHNR and FQNEAQ (reference sequence). The CDR3 is 14 amino acids. The CDR3 nucleotides are TGTGCCAGCAGCGCGACTTCGTACCAAGAGACCCAGTACTTC. As protein: CASSATSYQETQYF.

This clone was picked up a small number of times. In DNA, the CDR3 is TGCAGCACAGGGTCGACCTACGAGCAGTACTTC. This sequence encodes CSTGSTYEQYF. The chain combines TRBV20-1 with TRBJ2-7; TRBD1 might be the D (6 bases). The CDR3 sequence is 11 residues long. Germline V gene sequence: CDR1 DFQATT, CDR2 SNEGSKA (reference sequence).

This clone showed up just a few times. This chain connects TRBV4-1 to TRBJ1-5, with TRBD1 matching over 7 bases. Germline V CDR1 and CDR2: MGHRA, YSYEKL. This CDR3 is 13 amino acids long. V shed 5 bases and J 5 bases; nucleotides not matched to a gene: 3. Here the CDR3 DNA reads TGCGCCAGCAGCACAGGGGTTGATCAGCCCCAGCATTTT. Translating it yields CASSTGVDQPQHF.

The chain employs TRBV15 and TRBJ2-7; no clear D gene. V was trimmed by 0 bases and J by 2 bases, leaving 11 bases between them. Germline loops: CDR1 LNHNV, CDR2 YYDKDF (reference sequence). The CDR3 spans 15 residues. CDR3 residues: CATSRDLARTYEQYF. CDR3 nucleotide sequence: TGTGCCACCAGCAGAGATCTCGCCAGAACCTACGAGCAGTACTTC.

The chain links TRBV6-1 to TRBJ1-5; D remains ambiguous. Per germline, CDR1 MNHNS and CDR2 SASEGT. The CDR3 has 13 amino acids. V lost 0 bases and J 6 bases, leaving 6 bases between the germline ends. CDR3 nucleotides: TGTGCCAGCAGTGAAGCGGGGAGTCAGCCCCAGCATTTT. Protein sequence: CASSEAGSQPQHF.

This chain joins TRBV18 and TRBJ2-5; D might be TRBD1 (5 bases). The germline V gene has CDR1 KGHSH and CDR2 LQKENI. V was trimmed by 2 bases and J by 5 bases, leaving 15 bases between them. The CDR3 is 15 amino acids. CDR3 bases: TGTGCCAGCTCACCAGTCCCGGCAGGGCAGGAGACCCAGTACTTC. It encodes CASSPVPAGQETQYF.

The chain recombines TRBV27 with TRBJ1-5, with D tentatively TRBD1 (5 bases). The CDR3 runs to 13 residues. Germline V gene sequence: CDR1 MNHEY, CDR2 SMNVEV (reference sequence). Deletions cut 4 bases from V and 7 bases from J, with 11 bases between. The CDR3, as DNA: TGTGCCAGCAGTTATCGGGGGACCCAGCCCCAGCATTTT. Amino acids: CASSYRGTQPQHF.

Notes on this clone: This CDR3 is also generated by other DNA sequences in the sample. V and J are TRBV9 and TRBJ2-7; 7 bases agree with TRBD1. V lost 4 bases and J lost 4; bases outside the gene matches: 5. This CDR3 comprises 13 residues. Germline CDR1 reads SGDLS; CDR2 reads YYNGEE. CDR3: CASSPRQGYEQYF. The CDR3 nucleotides are TGTGCCAGCAGCCCCCGACAGGGTTACGAGCAGTACTTC.

In nucleotides, the CDR3 is TGTGCCAGCTCACCTCCGACGGGCTCCTACGAGCAGTACTTC. Its translation: CASSPPTGSYEQYF. V is TRBV18 and J is TRBJ2-7; D ambiguous. The CDR3 contains 14 residues. The V end was cut by 3 bases, the J end by 0 bases, with 9 bases between. Germline values: CDR1 KGHSH, CDR2 LQKENI.

The sample holds a few counts of this clone. The gene calls are TRBV10-1 and TRBJ2-1; no firm D call. The CDR3 is 13 amino acids. Germline CDR1 WNHNN, CDR2 SYGVQD (reference sequence). Deletions cut 6 bases from V and 0 bases from J, with 6 bases between. This chain's CDR3 is CASSPSSYNEQFF. The CDR3, as DNA: TGCGCCAGCAGCCCGAGCTCCTACAATGAGCAGTTCTTC.

The chain joins TRBV6-5 to TRBJ2-7, with a tentative D call TRBD2 (6 bases). Per germline, CDR1 MNHEY and CDR2 SVGAGI. CDR3 length equals 14 residues. V was pared by 0 bases and J by 5 bases, with 11 bases between. The CDR3 loop is CASSYSGREDEQYF. In nucleotides, the CDR3 is TGTGCCAGCAGTTACTCGGGCAGGGAGGACGAGCAGTACTTC.

This clone was picked up one time. The CDR3 protein is CASSLLAGRTDTQYF. The CDR3 nucleotides read TGTGCCAGCAGCTTACTAGCGGGACGCACAGATACGCAGTATTTT. V gene TRBV7-2 combines with J gene TRBJ2-3; TRBD2 agrees at 9 bases. This CDR3 has 15 residues. The junction had 1 base not matched to a gene; V was cut back by 2 bases and J by 1 base. Looked up from germline, CDR1 is SGHTA and CDR2 is FQGNSA.

The gene calls are TRBV7-6 and TRBJ2-3; D may be TRBD2 (5 bases). CDR3 length: 15 amino acids. The V end lost 4 bases, the J end lost 2 bases, and 13 bases lay between the germline ends. CDR1 SGHVS and CDR2 FNYEAQ come from the germline V gene. The CDR3 DNA follows: TGTGCCAGCAGCTATCTTACTAGTCCCACAGATACGCAGTATTTT. Translated, it gives CASSYLTSPTDTQYF.

V and J are TRBV6-5 and TRBJ2-3; D unclear. Germline V CDR1 and CDR2: MNHEY, SVGAGI. The CDR3 is 14 residues long. Trimming took 0 bases from V and 4 from J, leaving 8 bases between them. CDR3 loop: CASSYSPRADTQYF. The DNA of the CDR3 is TGTGCCAGCAGTTACTCGCCCCGGGCAGATACGCAGTATTTT.

Notes on this clone: Other nucleotide sequences in the sample specify the same CDR3. The V call is TRBV18, the J call TRBJ1-1; D gene unclear. The CDR3 is 13 amino acids. Germline CDR1 and CDR2: KGHSH and LQKENI. V lost 1 base and J 1 base, leaving 4 bases between the germline ends. The DNA for the CDR3 is TGTGCCAGCTCACCACTGAGGAACACTGAAGCTTTCTTT. Translation gives CASSPLRNTEAFF.

This chain links TRBV20-1 with TRBJ2-1; D gene unclear. Germline V lookup: CDR1 DFQATT, CDR2 SNEGSKA (reference sequence). Trimming took off 3 bases at V and 10 bases at J, with 7 bases between the two ends. The CDR3 runs 10 residues. The CDR3 loop reads CSASDQEQFF. The DNA of the CDR3 is TGCAGTGCTAGTGATCAGGAGCAGTTCTTC.